The 23 T cell receptor beta chains presented below share a single source sample, sequenced in a study of metastatic and nonmetastatic thyroid tumors. Prior to thyroid surgery, none of the patients had received any treatment. MiXCR re-clonotyped the PCR reads for TCRdb. This sample has around 34,000 clones, with about a fifth found just once. Material for sequencing was tumor tissue. Every receptor here comes from a male donor with papillary thyroid cancer or a benign thyroid nodule (not recorded which). Some clones in this sample may be carry-over from other donors' samples.

By share, this clone counts as medium-sized. J is TRBJ2-7 and V is TRBV6-5; 7 bases align to TRBD1. With V trimmed by 2 bases and J by 3 bases, 10 bases remained unmatched. Germline V gene sequence: CDR1 MNHEY, CDR2 SVGAGI. This CDR3 has 16 residues. The DNA of the CDR3 is TGTGCCAGCAGTTACAGCAAGGGGACAGCGGTCTACGAGCAGTACTTC. Its translation is CASSYSKGTAVYEQYF.

The rearrangement uses TRBV7-8 and TRBJ1-5; tentative D call: TRBD1 (6 bases). The CDR3 runs to 16 residues. Germline V CDR1 and CDR2: SGHVS, FQNEAQ. Trimming removed 6 bases from V and 0 bases from J, with 15 bases in between. In DNA, the CDR3 is TGTGCCAGCAGTCGTCTGGGGGCCGATAGCAATCAGCCCCAGCATTTT. Amino acid sequence: CASSRLGADSNQPQHF.

This clone occurred a few times. Compared with germline, one end of the junction differs, possibly owing to a read error. This chain joins TRBV2 and TRBJ1-6, with D unresolved. Per the germline V gene, CDR1 is SNHLY and CDR2 is FYNNEI. This CDR3 comprises 13 residues. CDR3 nucleotide sequence: TGTGCCAGCAGCGTGGACTATAATTCACTCCTCCACTTT. The encoded protein is CASSVDYNSLLHF.

Turning to this clone: Its ends do not fully match the called genes, so a read error is possible. This chain uses TRBV18 with TRBJ1-5; no firm D call. Germline CDR1 reads KGHSH; CDR2 reads LQKENI. The CDR3 totals 14 residues. CDR3 nucleotide sequence: TGTACCAGCTCACCACCCAGCAAAAATCAGCCCCGGCATTTT. It is translated as CTSSPPSKNQPRHF.

J is TRBJ2-1 and V is TRBV3-1; weak D call: TRBD2 (5 bases). Looked up from germline, CDR1 is LGHDT and CDR2 is YNNKEL (reference sequence). CDR3 length equals 16 residues. Trimming stripped 2 bases from V and 4 bases from J, with 15 bases between. CDR3 residues: CASSQRVGTSYNEQFF. The CDR3 DNA reads TGTGCCAGCAGCCAACGGGTGGGAACTAGTTACAATGAGCAGTTCTTC.

Comment on this clone: One end of the junction does not line up with germline, which may come from a read error. The CDR3 here is CASSNGRDRRLRSGTNVLTF. DNA for the CDR3: TGTGCCAGCAGTAATGGAAGGGACAGGCGGCTCCGCTCTGGGACCAACGTCCTGACTTTC. The chain links TRBV6-2 or TRBV6-3 to TRBJ2-6; 8 nucleotides match TRBD1. Germline V gives CDR1 MNHEY, CDR2 SVGEGT. This CDR3 has 20 amino acids.

There are many counts of this clone. J is TRBJ2-3 and V is TRBV5-6; unclear D gene. In germline, CDR1 is SGHDT, CDR2 YYEEEE. The CDR3 contains 16 residues. V was trimmed by 4 bases and J by 0 bases, leaving 15 bases between them. CDR3 loop: CASSDDFLTSTDTQYF. The CDR3 region has the DNA TGTGCCAGCAGCGACGACTTTCTTACTAGCACAGATACGCAGTATTTT.

In this sample, this clone turned up a few times. This chain joins TRBV28 and TRBJ2-7; TRBD1 matches 10 bases. Germline V gene data show CDR1 as MDHEN and CDR2 as SYDVKM. V shed 5 bases and J 5 bases; nucleotides not matched to a gene: 6. The CDR3 has 14 amino acids. This CDR3 is CASSTGTGAHEQYF. As DNA, the CDR3 is TGTGCCAGCAGTACCGGGACAGGGGCCCACGAGCAGTACTTC.

The chain employs TRBV24-1 and TRBJ2-7, with D possibly TRBD1 on 5 matching bases. Trimming stripped 10 bases from V and 7 bases from J, with 19 bases between. From germline, CDR1 is KGHDR and CDR2 SFDVKD. CDR3 size: 13 residues. Written as DNA, the CDR3 is TGTGCCACTATAGCAGCAGGGAATGGTGAGCAGTACTTC. Amino acids: CATIAAGNGEQYF.

As concerns this clone: The junction departs from the called germline gene at one end, perhaps through a read error. The rearrangement links TRBV20-1 to TRBJ2-5; TRBD2 aligns across 9 bases. The CDR3 spans 16 residues. Germline assignment: CDR1 DFQATT and CDR2 SNEGSKA (reference sequence). As DNA, the CDR3 is TGCATTGCTAGAGGGACAGCGGGAGGTGTAAAAGATACCCAGTACTTC. Residues: CIARGTAGGVKDTQYF.

This clone came up many times. The chain couples TRBV14 to TRBJ2-3; D is unresolved. Germline V gene data show CDR1 as SGHDN and CDR2 as FVKESK. V lost 0 bases, J lost 5 bases, and 6 bases lay in between. The CDR3 loop spans 13 amino acids. This chain's CDR3 is CASSQDKRDTQYF. The CDR3 bases are TGTGCCAGCAGCCAAGACAAGCGAGATACGCAGTATTTT.

The table lists this clone with many counts. The sample carries other DNA sequences with the same CDR3. CDR3 loop: CASSVGTGRDQPQHF. The DNA for the CDR3 is TGTGCCAGCAGCGTCGGGACAGGGAGGGATCAGCCCCAGCATTTT. The V gene is TRBV9, the J gene TRBJ1-5, with 9 bases lining up with TRBD1. This CDR3 spans 15 amino acids. Per the germline V gene, CDR1 is SGDLS and CDR2 is YYNGEE. The trim removed 2 bases at V and 5 bases at J, leaving 5 bases unmatched.

This clone was recorded at least ten times. This chain connects TRBV30 to TRBJ1-1; the match to TRBD1 covers 7 bases. V trimming: 5 bases; J trimming: 1 base; junction bases outside the gene matches: 10. The CDR3 is 15 residues long. Per germline, CDR1 GTSNPN and CDR2 SVGIG (reference sequence). CDR3 nucleotides: TGTGCCTGGGAGCGTCCAGGGGGTCCGAACACTGAAGCTTTCTTT. It encodes CAWERPGGPNTEAFF.

By share of the sample, this clone is medium-sized. The rearrangement joins TRBV7-3 to TRBJ2-7; D possibly corresponds to TRBD2 (6 bases). CDR1 and CDR2 from the germline V gene are SGHTA and FQGTGA. CDR3 length: 13 amino acids. The V end was cut by 4 bases, the J end by 6 bases, with 13 bases between. In DNA form, the CDR3 reads TGTGCCAGCAGCTCCGATGGAGGGAGCGAGCAGTACTTC. Translation: CASSSDGGSEQYF.

Ten or more counts support this clone. The chain carries TRBV28 and TRBJ2-1; D is uncertain. The CDR3 runs to 14 residues. Germline values: CDR1 MDHEN, CDR2 SYDVKM. V gave up 5 bases and J gave up 7 bases, with 15 bases separating them. The chain's CDR3 is CASSLPSLGNEQFF. The CDR3 DNA reads as TGTGCCAGCAGTCTCCCCAGCCTGGGGAATGAGCAGTTCTTC.

This clone showed up many times. The J gene is TRBJ2-2, the V gene TRBV6-2 or TRBV6-3; 9 bases are a match to TRBD1. Germline CDR1 and CDR2: MNHEY and SVGEGT. The CDR3 totals 16 residues. The V and J ends lost 2 bases and 5 bases, in that order; junction bases with no gene match: 6. CDR3 region: CASSYVGQGRTGELFF. The CDR3 DNA reads TGTGCCAGCAGTTACGTGGGACAGGGCCGAACCGGGGAGCTGTTTTTT.

Ten or more counts support this clone. Other DNA sequences within the sample encode an identical CDR3. The chain uses TRBV28 and TRBJ1-6, with TRBD1 identical over 8 bases. Germline CDR1 MDHEN, CDR2 SYDVKM. With V trimmed by 3 bases and J by 9 bases, 4 bases remained unmatched. The CDR3 is 14 amino acids. The CDR3 DNA reads TGTGCCAGCAGTTTCGAACAGGGGGGTTCACCCCTCCACTTT. Translation gives CASSFEQGGSPLHF.

Ten or more counts support this clone. This chain joins TRBV2 and TRBJ1-5, with D unclear. There are 15 residues in the CDR3. In germline, CDR1 is SNHLY, CDR2 FYNNEI. V was trimmed by 4 bases and J by 3 bases, leaving 13 bases between them. CDR3 DNA: TGTGCCAGCAGTGCCGATAGGGCCTCCAATCAGCCCCAGCATTTT. This sequence encodes CASSADRASNQPQHF.

This clone showed up many times. The chain carries TRBV5-4 and TRBJ1-4; a weak D match, TRBD1 (6 bases). Trimming stripped 4 bases from V and 8 bases from J, with 18 bases between. Per the germline V gene, CDR1 is SGHNT and CDR2 is YYREEE (reference sequence). This CDR3 region has 15 residues. The CDR3 sequence is CASSTKQGKGEKLFF. The CDR3 region has the DNA TGTGCCAGCAGCACTAAACAGGGCAAGGGAGAAAAACTGTTTTTT.

This clone was picked up many times. This chain links TRBV28 with TRBJ1-2; a possible D gene is TRBD1 (5 bases). V lost 5 bases and J 2 bases, leaving 12 bases between the germline ends. The CDR3 runs to 14 residues. From germline, CDR1 is MDHEN and CDR2 SYDVKM. CDR3 coding DNA: TGTGCCAGCAGTACCGGGGGGGGAAACTATGGCTACACCTTC. Protein sequence: CASSTGGGNYGYTF.

In this sample, this clone turned up many times. The chain has TRBV11-1 and TRBJ2-2; 9 nucleotides line up with TRBD2. With 3 bases clipped from V and 7 bases from J, the junction kept 6 bases outside the gene matches. The CDR3 consists of 15 residues. Germline V gene lookup returns CDR1 SGHAT and CDR2 FQDESV (reference sequence). This CDR3 reads CASSFVAGGSGELFF. CDR3 sequence (DNA): TGTGCCAGCAGCTTTGTTGCGGGAGGGAGCGGGGAGCTGTTTTTT.

J is TRBJ1-6 and V is TRBV7-9, with D tentatively TRBD1 (5 bases). The CDR3 has 14 amino acids. CDR1 SEHNR and CDR2 FQNEAQ come from the germline V gene (reference sequence). V lost 3 bases and J lost 10, with 13 bases in between. In DNA form, the CDR3 reads TGTGCCAGCAGCTTCCCTGGACAAGGGTCACCCCTCCACTTT. As protein: CASSFPGQGSPLHF.

This clone is labeled as medium-sized. Other nucleotide sequences in the sample specify the same CDR3. J is TRBJ1-1 and V is TRBV19; weak D call: TRBD1 (5 bases). The CDR3 loop spans 13 amino acids. Germline V lookup: CDR1 LNHDA, CDR2 SQIVND (reference sequence). Trimming took off 8 bases at V and 0 bases at J, with 10 bases between the two ends. CDR3 sequence: CASFGGMNTEAFF. As DNA, the CDR3 is TGTGCCAGTTTCGGGGGAATGAACACTGAAGCTTTCTTT.